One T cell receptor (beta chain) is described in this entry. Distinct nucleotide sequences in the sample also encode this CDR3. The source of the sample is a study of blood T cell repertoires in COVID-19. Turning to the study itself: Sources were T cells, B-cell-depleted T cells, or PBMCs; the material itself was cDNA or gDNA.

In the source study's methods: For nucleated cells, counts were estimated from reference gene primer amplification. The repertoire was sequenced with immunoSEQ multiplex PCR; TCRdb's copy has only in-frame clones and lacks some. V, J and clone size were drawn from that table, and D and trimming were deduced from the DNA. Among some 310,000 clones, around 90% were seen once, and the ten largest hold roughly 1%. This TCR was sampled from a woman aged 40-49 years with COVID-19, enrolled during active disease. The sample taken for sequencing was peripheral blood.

In DNA, the CDR3 is TGTGCCAGCTCACCCTGGACAGGGAGTGAAAAACTGTTTTTT. Translation: CASSPWTGSEKLFF. This chain links TRBV18 with TRBJ1-4, with 8 bases fitting TRBD1. V lost 3 bases and J lost 7; bases outside the gene matches: 4. Per germline, CDR1 KGHSH and CDR2 LQKENI. CDR3 length: 14 residues.